This T cell receptor (beta chain) was identified in a study of OX40 agonist ivuxolimab in advanced cancers. Background for the entire study: Ivuxolimab, which targeted the costimulatory receptor OX40 (CD134), was an agonistic, fully human IgG2 monoclonal antibody. Intravenous ivuxolimab was administered to patients every 2 weeks at six dose levels: 0.01, 0.1, 0.3, 1.5, 3 and 10 mg/kg. Of the 50 to 55 dose-escalation patients, hepatocellular carcinoma was present in roughly 19, melanoma in about 15, renal cell carcinoma in 9 and head and neck cancer in 9. The dose-escalation cohort was 82.7% male with a mean age of about 54 years, ranging from 23 to 79. Prior anti-PD-1, anti-PD-L1 or anti-CTLA-4 therapy was permitted, and approximately 40% of dose-escalation patients had received checkpoint inhibitors. Partial responses were achieved by three dose-escalation patients, of whom one had hepatocellular carcinoma and two had cutaneous melanoma. The purpose of peripheral TCRbeta sequencing was to test whether ivuxolimab changed TCR sequence diversity and led to clonal T-cell expansion. The monotherapy dose-escalation portion (N ≈ 55 patients) of the phase I ivuxolimab trial is reported in the paper.

Regarding this clone: The clone's antigen remains unknown. Per-base qualities were not stored, and no clone one base away is much larger.

Deletion took 5 bases off V and 7 bases off J, with a span of 12 bases between the germline ends. Taken from the germline V gene, the CDR1 and CDR2 loops are SNHLY and FYNNEI. From the cysteine through the phenylalanine, the CDR3 covers 13 amino acids. Of all the DNA, just the CDR3 is kept, 39 bases in frame from base 1. The trial excluded patients who had a history of autoimmune disease or who were on systemic immunosuppression. Peripheral blood for TCR sequencing was collected from all dose cohorts at baseline, on cycle 4 day 1, and on cycle 7 day 1. Samples came from an open-label, multicenter, first-in-human phase I dose-escalation trial of ivuxolimab. The trial enrolled adults with locally advanced or metastatic head and neck squamous cell, hepatocellular, melanoma or renal cell carcinoma. Before TCR sequencing, CD4+ T cells and CD8+ T cells were sorted from peripheral blood as separate populations.

To sequence the TCRbeta CDR3 region, genomic DNA was isolated from the sorted cells. TCRbeta CDR3 regions were sequenced using the immunoSEQ Assay. TCRdb holds this immuneACCESS table with in-frame rearrangements only. Some clones are missing; in checked studies, unresolved V genes explain under half, and the rest has no known cause. This sample comprises fewer than 70,000 clones, 86% of them detected only once. The ten largest clonotypes hold approximately 2% of the sample. What the authors observed across the whole study: At doses from 0.1 to 3.0 mg/kg, clonal expansion was seen in both CD4+ and CD8+ blood T cells between baseline and week 6. In partial responders in the 0.1-3.0 mg/kg groups, normalized peripheral clonal expansion was found to be among the lowest, especially among CD8+ T cells. On average, CD8+ T cells showed more expanded clones than CD4+ T cells after ivuxolimab. Antigen specificity was not determined for the clonally expanded peripheral T cells. Low levels of normalized T-cell clonal expansion were also shown by some nonresponding patients.

Recombination linked TRBV2 to TRBJ2-1; a confident D gene designation cannot be given. The TCR originated in an adult with an advanced solid tumor such as melanoma, head and neck, liver or kidney cancer. The input for sequencing was CD4+ or CD8+ T cells sorted from blood, taken in a trial of the OX40 agonist ivuxolimab. The CDR3 sequence is CASSPGELNEQFF. The DNA sequence is as follows: TGTGCCAGCAGTCCGGGCGAACTGAATGAGCAGTTCTTC. Reference TRBV2 and TRBJ2-1 proteins supply the regions before and after the CDR3; the full variable domain is: EPEVTQTPSHQVTQMGQEVILRCVPISNHLYFYWYRQILGQKVEFLVSFYNNEISEKSEIFDDQFSVERPDGSNFTLKIRSTKLEDSAMYFCASSPGELNEQFFGPGTRLTVL.